The present T cell receptor beta chain was sequenced within a study of CD8+CD57+ T cells in acquired aplastic anemia. Overall study context: On average, sorted CD4+ and CD8+ cells gave approximately 3.5 ug of DNA.

Ten or more counts support this clonotype. Its target is unknown. Sequencing involved patients with CD8+CD57+ cell expansion previously shown by flow cytometry. The enrolled patients all had severe acquired aplastic anemia. Points from the study as a whole: Controls and patients did not differ significantly in CD8+ Simpson's diversity.

The CDR3 is 14 residues long. Germline assignment: CDR1 SNHLY and CDR2 FYNNEI. V lost 7 bases to trimming and J lost 5 bases; unmatched junction nucleotides: 6. Genomic DNA served as template for TCR beta VDJ and CDR3 profiling. TCRdb analysed the reads with MiXCR anew, one entry per CDR3 protein. The sample contains about 150,000 distinct CDR3 sequences, about 48% of which appear only once. The TCR comes from a human donor with aplastic anemia. The sequenced material came from sorted CD4+, CD8+, or CD8+CD57+ T cells (not recorded which) from PBMCs. The gene calls are TRBV2 and TRBJ2-1; 9 bases match TRBD2. CDR3 in amino acids: CASTWTSANNEQFF. The CDR3 coding sequence is TGTGCCAGCACCTGGACTAGCGCCAACAATGAGCAGTTCTTC.